Presented here are 8 T cell receptor beta chains from one specimen sequenced in a study of CD8+ T cells in alopecia areata. Following RNA extraction, reverse transcription yielded cDNA that acted as the sequencing template. Sequenced by immunoSEQ multiplex PCR; TCRdb stores in-frame clones only, minus some. The sample shows around 140,000 clones, roughly 64% of them seen only once. The starting material was CD4+ T cells sorted from blood, obtained at week 0. These receptors were collected from a human donor with alopecia areata.

V gene TRBV7-9 combines with J gene TRBJ2-6; D is unclear. The V gene lost 1 base and the J gene lost 0 bases, with 7 bases spanning the gap. CDR1 is SEHNR, CDR2 FQNEAQ, per germline (reference sequence). The CDR3 runs to 16 residues. The CDR3 spells CASSLGAVSGANVLTF. In DNA form, the CDR3 reads TGTGCCAGCAGCTTAGGGGCGGTCTCTGGGGCCAACGTCCTGACTTTC.

The chain joins TRBV4-1 to TRBJ2-5, with D uncertain. The V gene's germline CDR1 is MGHRA and CDR2 YSYEKL. The CDR3 consists of 14 residues. V lost 3 bases and J lost 5, with 13 bases in between. The CDR3 nucleotides read TGCGCCAGCAGCCAGGATGGCCTGGCGGAGACCCAGTACTTC. Translated: CASSQDGLAETQYF.

The V call is TRBV7-9, the J call TRBJ2-2, with unresolved D. The V gene lost 1 base and the J gene lost 4 bases, with 1 base spanning the gap. CDR1 and CDR2 from the germline V gene are SEHNR and FQNEAQ (reference sequence). The CDR3 has 12 residues. CDR3 in DNA: TGTGCCAGCAGCTTAGTCACCGGGGAGCTGTTTTTT. Translating gives CASSLVTGELFF.

DNA of the CDR3: TGTGCCAGCAGCTTAGCGAGAGGGGAGCAGTTCTTC. Translating it yields CASSLARGEQFF. V usage is TRBV7-9 and J usage is TRBJ2-1; D possibly corresponds to TRBD2 (5 bases). V lost 0 bases and J lost 10, with 7 bases in between. CDR3 length: 12 amino acids. Germline V gene sequence: CDR1 SEHNR, CDR2 FQNEAQ (reference sequence).

The chain links TRBV29-1 to TRBJ1-2; 10 nucleotides line up with TRBD1. The CDR3 loop spans 17 amino acids. Germline CDR1 reads SQVTM; CDR2 reads ANQGSEA. V trimming: 6 bases; J trimming: 5 bases; junction bases outside the gene matches: 18. The CDR3 nucleotides read TGCAGCGTGCCCAGGACGGGAGGGACAGGGGCGGGGTATGGCTACACCTTC. This sequence encodes CSVPRTGGTGAGYGYTF. The full variable domain, with the rest looked up from reference TRBV29-1 and TRBJ1-2, is SAVISQKPSRDICQRGTSLTIQCQVDSQVTMMFWYRQQPGQSLTLIATANQGSEATYESGFVIDKFPISRPNLTFSTLTVSNMSPEDSSIYLCSVPRTGGTGAGYGYTFGSGTRLTVV.

In its sample, this clone was seen many times. The chain recombines TRBV13 with TRBJ1-1; 7 positions match TRBD1. CDR1 is PRHDT, CDR2 FYEKMQ, per germline (reference sequence). V dropped 5 bases and J dropped 5; count of bases not matched to a gene: 11. This CDR3 region has 15 residues. The CDR3 DNA reads as TGTGCCAGCAGCGACGAAGGGGGCTTAGCTACTGAAGCTTTCTTT. This encodes CASSDEGGLATEAFF.

The chain recombines TRBV7-3 with TRBJ2-7, with D unclear. Germline V gives CDR1 SGHTA, CDR2 FQGTGA. Trimming shortened V by 4 bases and J by 6 bases, and 10 bases separated the two germline ends. This CDR3 has 12 residues. The CDR3 bases are TGTGCCAGCAGCTCCCGGACGGGCGAGCAGTACTTC. Translation gives CASSSRTGEQYF.

The V gene is TRBV2, the J gene TRBJ1-1, with unresolved D. Trimming took 6 bases from V and 1 from J, leaving 15 bases between them. This CDR3 comprises 15 residues. CDR1 is SNHLY and CDR2 is FYNNEI in the germline V gene. The CDR3 DNA sequence: TGTGCCAGCAGAGTGGATAAAGTGGCGAACACTGAAGCTTTCTTT. Its protein product is CASRVDKVANTEAFF. Using reference TRBV2 and TRBJ1-1 for the parts outside the CDR3, the full variable domain is EPEVTQTPSHQVTQMGQEVILRCVPISNHLYFYWYRQILGQKVEFLVSFYNNEISEKSEIFDDQFSVERPDGSNFTLKIRSTKLEDSAMYFCASRVDKVANTEAFFGQGTRLTVV.